The sequence of this T cell receptor beta chain was determined in a study of monozygotic twins with inflammatory bowel disease (dated by TCRdb to the late 2010s). About the investigation overall: A total of some 30 monozygotic twin pairs were included in the full study, comprising nine German pairs (four IBD-concordant, five IBD-discordant) and 19 IBD-discordant Danish pairs. Within discordant pairs, disease-associated traits were sought mainly by comparing IBD patients with their genetically identical healthy co-twins. Each individual had, on average, about 151 000 unique TCRalpha sequences and 181 000 unique TCRbeta sequences available for analysis.

On the study overall, not on this receptor specifically: Compared with healthy twins, IBD patients had fewer clonotypes in common with other individuals, a difference most pronounced in patients showing signs of disease activity. Concordant and discordant twins showed no difference in repertoire similarity, possibly because of limited statistical power. Distinction between different T cell subtypes could not be achieved in the analysis. TCRbeta repertoire diversity, by inverse Simpson index, was decreased in IBD patients compared with their healthy co-twins. Differing immunosuppressive treatments among patients may have added background noise and inter-individual variability to the repertoires. The results gave no support for a single strong signal or clonotype linked to IBD.

From each donor, an approximately 2.5 ml peripheral blood sample was collected into PAXgene tubes and kept at -80 degrees C. Without T cell sorting, total RNA was isolated from whole blood using the PAXgene blood miRNA kit on an automated QIAcube. Peripheral blood from monozygotic twin pairs, either concordant or discordant for inflammatory bowel disease, underwent deep TCRalpha and TCRbeta repertoire profiling that used unique molecular barcoding. For every twin pair, smoking habits were documented, and each individual was categorised as a current, former or never smoker. Worth noting for this clonotype: The clone's antigen remains unknown.

The protocol used for the library was 5' RACE. For each TCR library, around 4,000 ng of total RNA was used. For each sample, cDNA was synthesized in eight separate reactions using SMARTScribe reverse transcriptase. During cDNA synthesis, template switching introduced unique molecular identifiers that contained a 6-nucleotide sample barcode. TCRalpha and TCRbeta cDNA was amplified in two nested PCRs of about 17 and 10 cycles, and bead purification was carried out after each PCR. Before amplification, cDNA was treated with uracil DNA-glycosylase and purified using the QIAquick PCR purification kit. In the second PCR, Illumina TruSeq-compatible adapters and sample-specific barcodes were added. Library quality and concentration were checked on TapeStation and Qubit, and libraries were pooled at around 5 ng each. Sequencing of the pooled libraries was done on an Illumina HiSeq2500 single-index Rapid Run using custom sequencing primers and 2 x 100 bp reads. As for the authors' bioinformatics: PCR and sequencing errors were corrected by UMI-based consensus assembly using MiGEC version 1.2.6. MiXCR version 2.1.1 was used for V(D)J alignment, clonotype assembly and CDR3 extraction. To normalise gene usage, clonotype sharing and MAIT/NKT TCR abundance, the top 1000, 10 000 and 20 000 clonotypes in each sample were analysed. Diversity was computed as the inverse Simpson index with the vegan R package after downsampling to 27 000 UMIs. Paired Mann-Whitney U tests were applied to discordant twin pairs, with Benjamini-Hochberg correction for multiple testing. One entry per CDR3 protein sequence results from the TCRdb reprocessing of the reads, with DNA left out. TCRdb's processing, not the authors' own work, is the source of the V and J calls. This sample's table has entries for some 83,000 distinct CDR3 sequences. The ten biggest clones cover 7.4% of the sample.

From the cysteine up to the phenylalanine, the CDR3 has a length of 15 residues. No DNA was logged. Recombination linked TRBV12-3 or TRBV12-4 to TRBJ2-3; TCRdb picks TRBD1, but there is no DNA to check that call. Sequences were obtained from blood. This TCR was recovered from a human donor with ulcerative colitis or Crohn's disease, or a healthy co-twin of an affected twin (not recorded which). The CDR3 region: CASSFMWGGQDTQYF.